This TCR beta chain was captured in a study of human T cells and chemical hapten exposure. As concerns this clonotype: Its antigen remains unidentified.

The sample's time point: patch test 1, 2 weeks after DPC sensitization. As to treatment: therapeutic diphenylcyclopropenone sensitization with weekly scalp DPC. MiXCR was run by TCRdb on the RACE reads, yielding one entry per CDR3 protein. The sample holds 150,000 to 200,000 distinct CDR3 sequences; about a fifth are singletons and the top ten take about 6.7%. Whole-study results and caveats: Donors were affected by alopecia, so their immune reaction might vary from that of healthy individuals. Unchanged with DPC sensitization were TCRs above 1 in 1000 frequency. PT1 expanded TCR numbers tracked positively with patch test score.

The sample was whole blood, taken in connection with sensitization to the hapten diphenylcyclopropenone (DPC). The receptor was derived from a woman aged 50 to 65 with alopecia areata. Some clones in this sample may be carry-over from other donors' samples.

CDR3 sequence reads: CSVVRQGVDTQYF. As DNA, the CDR3 is TGCAGCGTAGTGAGACAGGGGGTAGATACGCAGTATTTT. This chain links TRBV29-1 with TRBJ2-3, with 9 bases lining up with TRBD1. The CDR3 is made up of 13 amino acids. Germline values: CDR1 SQVTM, CDR2 ANQGSEA. The junction had 6 bases not matched to a gene; V was cut back by 6 bases and J by 5 bases.